These 2 T cell receptor beta chains were all obtained from the same sample, sequenced in a study of chemoradiotherapy in HPV16-positive cancers. Only in-frame clones appear in the TCRdb table, and some are missing; sequencing was by immunoSEQ multiplex PCR. This sample yields about 32,000 clones, of which 80% to 90% are seen a single time; over 3% belongs to the top ten. This sample comprised blood, obtained from a patient who underwent chemoradiotherapy. The receptors shown here come from a human donor with HPV-associated anogenital cancer.

The J gene is TRBJ1-6, the V gene TRBV4-1, with D possibly being TRBD1 (5 bases). Germline lookup yields CDR1 MGHRA and CDR2 YSYEKL. The V end lost 0 bases, the J end lost 7 bases, and 7 bases lay between the germline ends. The CDR3 length is 14 residues. The CDR3 spells CASSQDRANSPLHF. CDR3 DNA sequence: TGCGCCAGCAGCCAAGACAGGGCGAATTCACCCCTCCACTTT.

The gene calls are TRBV7-3 and TRBJ2-1; the match to TRBD2 covers 9 bases. The CDR3 totals 14 residues. The germline V gene has CDR1 SGHTA and CDR2 FQGTGA. The V segment lost 1 base and the J segment 5 bases; nucleotides outside the gene matches: 0. This CDR3 reads CASSLIAGDNEQFF. In DNA form, the CDR3 reads TGTGCCAGCAGCTTAATAGCGGGAGACAATGAGCAGTTCTTC.